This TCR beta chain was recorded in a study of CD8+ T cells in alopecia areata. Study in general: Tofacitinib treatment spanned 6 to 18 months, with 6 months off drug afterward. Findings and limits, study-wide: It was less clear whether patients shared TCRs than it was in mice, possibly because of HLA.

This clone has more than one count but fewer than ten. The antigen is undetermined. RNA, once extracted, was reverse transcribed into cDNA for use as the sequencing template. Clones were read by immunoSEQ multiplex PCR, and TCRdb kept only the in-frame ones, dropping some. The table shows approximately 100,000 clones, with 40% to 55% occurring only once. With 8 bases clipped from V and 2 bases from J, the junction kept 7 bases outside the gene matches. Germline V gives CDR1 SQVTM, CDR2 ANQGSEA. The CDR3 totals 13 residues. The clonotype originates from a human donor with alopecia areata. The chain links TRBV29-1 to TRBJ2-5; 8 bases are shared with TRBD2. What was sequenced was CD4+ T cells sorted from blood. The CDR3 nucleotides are TGCAGCATAACTAGCGGAGGACAAGAGACCCAGTACTTC. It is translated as CSITSGGQETQYF.